What follows are 3 T cell receptor beta chains derived from one specimen sequenced in a study of T cells after yellow fever vaccination. MiXCR was run by TCRdb on the 5' RACE reads, yielding one entry per CDR3 protein. This table holds approximately 340,000 distinct CDR3 sequences, 8.7% found once. This specimen was PBMCs, taken on the day of the first yellow fever vaccination. The source is a man aged 18 to 35 who received the YFV17D yellow fever vaccine.

This clonotype was found a few times. V is TRBV28 and J is TRBJ1-6, with TRBD1 matching over 8 bases. CDR1 and CDR2 (germline): MDHEN, SYDVKM. Germline trimming cut 5 bases from V and 0 bases from J; bases unmatched to any gene: 9. The CDR3 totals 18 residues. The CDR3 nucleotides read TGTGCCAGCAGTCCCCGGGACAGGCCCAGCTCCTATAATTCACCCCTCCACTTT. It encodes CASSPRDRPSSYNSPLHF.

This clonotype was seen a handful of times. This chain links TRBV29-1 with TRBJ2-7; unclear D gene. The CDR3 is 11 amino acids. Trimming stripped 7 bases from V and 6 bases from J, with 13 bases between. From germline, CDR1 is SQVTM and CDR2 ANQGSEA. CDR3 protein: CSGLVLGEQYF. The CDR3 nucleotides are TGCAGCGGACTCGTACTGGGCGAGCAGTACTTC.

This clonotype was recorded a few times. This chain connects TRBV3-1 to TRBJ2-3; D not resolved. With 4 bases removed from V and 0 bases from J, the gap between germline ends came to 8 bases. Germline CDR1 reads LGHDT; CDR2 reads YNNKEL (reference sequence). CDR3 size: 14 residues. CDR3: CASSPRSSTDTQYF. In nucleotides, the CDR3 is TGTGCCAGCAGCCCCCGATCGAGCACAGATACGCAGTATTTT.